The 20 T cell receptor beta chains below all came from one sample that was sequenced in a study of cytomegalovirus exposure and HLA in healthy donors. Some clones are missing from TCRdb's copy, which holds only in-frame ones; the method was immunoSEQ multiplex PCR. The profile shows about 180,000 clones, approximately 90% of them singletons. The sample was PBMCs. The receptors were gathered from a woman under 40 in good health and CMV-seronegative.

The chain carries TRBV5-6 and TRBJ2-7, with D unclear. The germline V gene encodes CDR1 SGHDT and CDR2 YYEEEE. The V end lost 4 bases, the J end lost 6 bases, and 14 bases lay between the germline ends. This CDR3 is 13 amino acids long. CDR3 sequence: CASSPGGSIEQYF. CDR3 bases: TGTGCCAGCAGCCCAGGTGGAAGCATCGAGCAGTACTTC. Full variable domain (remainder filled in from reference TRBV5-6 and TRBJ2-7): DAGVTQSPTHLIKTRGQQVTLRCSPKSGHDTVSWYQQALGQGPQFIFQYYEEEERQRGNFPDRFSGHQFPNYSSELNVNALLLGDSALYLCASSPGGSIEQYFGPGTRLTVT.

The chain carries TRBV27 and TRBJ2-7, with TRBD2 identical over 9 bases. J gave up 3 bases and V 2 bases, and 17 bases lay outside the gene matches. The CDR3 has 19 residues. Germline V CDR1 and CDR2: MNHEY, SMNVEV (reference sequence). The CDR3 here is CASSLGASGKLTKYYEQYF. The CDR3 nucleotides read TGTGCCAGCAGTTTAGGGGCTAGCGGGAAACTCACCAAATACTACGAGCAGTACTTC.

The V and J genes are TRBV4-1 and TRBJ2-1, with TRBD2 identical over 9 bases. V dropped 4 bases and J dropped 10; count of bases not matched to a gene: 11. The CDR3 spans 15 residues. From germline, CDR1 is MGHRA and CDR2 YSYEKL. The CDR3 nucleotides read TGCGCCAGCAGCCTGGAGCGGGGGGTAAGCAGGGAGCAGTTCTTC. It specifies CASSLERGVSREQFF.

The table lists this clone with a few counts. This sequence joins TRBV30 and TRBJ2-5; possibly TRBD1 for D (6 bases). This CDR3 is 14 amino acids long. Germline V lookup: CDR1 GTSNPN, CDR2 SVGIG (reference sequence). V lost 0 bases and J lost 3, with 11 bases in between. This CDR3 is CAWSVWGQEETQYF. DNA for the CDR3: TGTGCCTGGAGTGTGTGGGGACAAGAAGAGACCCAGTACTTC.

The chain has TRBV19 and TRBJ2-1; TRBD2 matches 11 bases. Germline-derived CDR1 and CDR2 are LNHDA and SQIVND (reference sequence). The junction had 8 bases not matched to a gene; V was cut back by 10 bases and J by 9 bases. The CDR3 covers 13 residues. CDR3 sequence reads: CATTSGGVLEQFF. The CDR3 DNA follows: TGTGCCACCACTAGCGGGGGAGTCCTTGAGCAGTTCTTC.

The rearrangement links TRBV6-5 to TRBJ1-3, with 11 bases aligning to TRBD1. V lost 4 bases and J lost 3; bases outside the gene matches: 2. The CDR3 is made up of 15 amino acids. Per germline, CDR1 MNHEY and CDR2 SVGAGI. In DNA form, the CDR3 reads TGTGCCAGCAGTTTGGGGACAGGGGGTGGAAACACCATATATTTT. This codes for CASSLGTGGGNTIYF.

The chain combines TRBV29-1 with TRBJ2-7, with D uncertain. Germline values: CDR1 SQVTM, CDR2 ANQGSEA. There are 13 residues in the CDR3. CDR3 sequence (DNA): TGCAGACCGAGGCGTGTCCCCTCCTACGAGCAGTACTTC. Translation gives CRPRRVPSYEQYF.

This rearrangement joins TRBV27 to TRBJ1-5, with TRBD1 matching 9 bases. Germline values: CDR1 MNHEY, CDR2 SMNVEV (reference sequence). After removal of 5 bases from V and 5 bases from J, the junction contained 10 bases not matched to a gene. This CDR3 is built from 16 residues. The CDR3 bases are TGTGCCAGCAGTCCACGAGGGACAGGGCTGGATCAGCCCCAGCATTTT. Translation gives CASSPRGTGLDQPQHF.

This chain links TRBV18 with TRBJ1-5; D remains unclear. Germline V gene lookup returns CDR1 KGHSH and CDR2 LQKENI. This CDR3 contains 14 residues. The germline V and J ends were trimmed by 0 bases and 2 bases, with 5 bases remaining between them. CDR3 nucleotides: TGTGCCAGCTCACCACCTTCGGGCAATCAGCCCCAGCATTTT. As protein: CASSPPSGNQPQHF.

The rearrangement joins TRBV7-9 to TRBJ2-5, with TRBD2 matching 14 bases. Unmatched junction bases numbered 7, after V lost 5 bases and J lost 5 bases. The CDR3 runs 16 residues. Germline values: CDR1 SEHNR, CDR2 FQNEAQ (reference sequence). Written as DNA, the CDR3 is TGTGCCAGCAGCGAGGGGACTAGCGGGGGCTTGGAGACCCAGTACTTC. Protein product: CASSEGTSGGLETQYF.

This clone was seen just once. CDR3 DNA sequence: TGTGCCAGCAGCGTAGCGTCCGGGACAGCAGGGGATATAGGCTACACCTTC. Its protein is CASSVASGTAGDIGYTF. The chain is built from TRBV9 and TRBJ1-2; 7 nucleotides match TRBD1. The CDR3 loop spans 17 amino acids. The V gene end was trimmed by 0 bases and the J gene end by 8 bases; junction bases not matched to a gene: 16. Germline CDR1 is SGDLS and CDR2 is YYNGEE.

The chain couples TRBV7-9 to TRBJ1-5; 7 positions agree with TRBD1. This CDR3 has 16 residues. The germline V gene encodes CDR1 SEHNR and CDR2 FQNEAQ (reference sequence). Unmatched junction bases numbered 7, after V lost 1 base and J lost 4 bases. The CDR3 coding sequence is TGTGCCAGCAGCTTAGGTTCGGGACAGCTTAATCAGCCCCAGCATTTT. Translating it yields CASSLGSGQLNQPQHF.

V and J are TRBV7-2 and TRBJ2-2; D perhaps matches TRBD2 (5 bases). This CDR3 has 16 amino acids. Looked up from germline, CDR1 is SGHTA and CDR2 is FQGNSA. Deletions cut 1 base from V and 6 bases from J, with 15 bases between. CDR3 residues: CASSLGGVVRPGELFF. The CDR3 region has the DNA TGTGCCAGCAGCTTAGGGGGAGTAGTCCGACCCGGGGAGCTGTTTTTT.

A single count supports this clone. This sequence joins TRBV6-5 and TRBJ2-1, with 8 bases identical to TRBD2. V was pared by 10 bases and J by 6 bases, with 8 bases of the junction left unmatched. CDR1 and CDR2 (germline): MNHEY, SVGAGI. The CDR3 spans 13 residues. CDR3 amino acids: CATIGGASNEQFF. CDR3 in DNA: TGTGCCACAATCGGGGGGGCGAGCAATGAGCAGTTCTTC.

The CDR3 nucleotides read TGTGCCAGCAGCTTAGCGGTGGACAGAACCTACGAGCAGTACTTC. Protein product: CASSLAVDRTYEQYF. V is TRBV7-8 and J is TRBJ2-7, with D possibly being TRBD1 (6 bases). The CDR3 is made up of 15 amino acids. V lost 0 bases and J 2 bases, leaving 11 bases between the germline ends. Germline V gene sequence: CDR1 SGHVS, CDR2 FQNEAQ.

The J gene is TRBJ2-1, the V gene TRBV2; TRBD1 might be the D (6 bases). The CDR3 sequence is 14 residues long. Germline CDR1 reads SNHLY; CDR2 reads FYNNEI. V dropped 7 bases and J dropped 4 bases, with 14 bases sitting between them. DNA for the CDR3: TGTGCCAGCACCCCTGACAGGCTATACAATGAGCAGTTCTTC. Translation gives CASTPDRLYNEQFF.

The gene calls are TRBV5-6 and TRBJ2-3, with 8 bases that match TRBD1. This CDR3 has 15 residues. Germline CDR1 and CDR2: SGHDT and YYEEEE. The V segment lost 4 bases and the J segment 0 bases; nucleotides outside the gene matches: 4. The CDR3 loop is CASSLGQDSTDTQYF. DNA for the CDR3: TGTGCCAGCAGCCTGGGACAGGATAGCACAGATACGCAGTATTTT. The full variable domain, with the rest looked up from reference TRBV5-6 and TRBJ2-3, is DAGVTQSPTHLIKTRGQQVTLRCSPKSGHDTVSWYQQALGQGPQFIFQYYEEEERQRGNFPDRFSGHQFPNYSSELNVNALLLGDSALYLCASSLGQDSTDTQYFGPGTRLTVL.

The chain combines TRBV15 with TRBJ1-1, with D tentatively TRBD1 (6 bases). This CDR3 comprises 15 residues. The V gene's germline CDR1 is LNHNV and CDR2 YYDKDF (reference sequence). Trimming removed 2 bases at V and 0 bases at J, with 10 bases between. CDR3: CATSRSGVLNTEAFF. CDR3 coding DNA: TGTGCCACCAGCAGATCAGGGGTCTTGAACACTGAAGCTTTCTTT.

The rearrangement links TRBV5-1 to TRBJ2-5; D is ambiguous. CDR1 SGHRS and CDR2 YFSETQ come from the germline V gene. This CDR3 spans 12 amino acids. The V and J ends lost 1 base and 2 bases respectively, with 3 bases between them. In DNA form, the CDR3 reads TGCGCCAGCAGCTTGCCGCAAGAGACCCAGTACTTC. It is translated as CASSLPQETQYF.

The genes are TRBV4-1 and TRBJ2-5; D call uncertain. V was pared by 1 base and J by 3 bases, with 9 bases between. This CDR3 contains 14 residues. Per germline, CDR1 MGHRA and CDR2 YSYEKL. The CDR3 DNA is TGCGCCAGCAGCCAAGGTCTTACAGAAGAGACCCAGTACTTC. This encodes CASSQGLTEETQYF.